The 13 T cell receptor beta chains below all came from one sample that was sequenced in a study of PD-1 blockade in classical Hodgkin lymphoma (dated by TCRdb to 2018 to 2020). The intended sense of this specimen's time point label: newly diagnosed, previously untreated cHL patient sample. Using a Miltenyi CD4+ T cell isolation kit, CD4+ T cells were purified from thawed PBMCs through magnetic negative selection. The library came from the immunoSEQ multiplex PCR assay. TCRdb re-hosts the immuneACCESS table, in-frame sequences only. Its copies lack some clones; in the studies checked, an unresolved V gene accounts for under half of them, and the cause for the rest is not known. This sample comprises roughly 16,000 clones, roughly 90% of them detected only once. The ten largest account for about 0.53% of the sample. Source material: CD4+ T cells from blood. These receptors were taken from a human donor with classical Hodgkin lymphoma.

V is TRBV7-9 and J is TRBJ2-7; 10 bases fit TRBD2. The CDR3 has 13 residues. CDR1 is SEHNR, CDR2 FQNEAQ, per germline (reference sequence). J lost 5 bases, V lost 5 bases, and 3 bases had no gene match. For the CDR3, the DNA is TGTGCCAGCAGCCCTAGCGGGAGAGACGAGCAGTACTTC. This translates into CASSPSGRDEQYF.

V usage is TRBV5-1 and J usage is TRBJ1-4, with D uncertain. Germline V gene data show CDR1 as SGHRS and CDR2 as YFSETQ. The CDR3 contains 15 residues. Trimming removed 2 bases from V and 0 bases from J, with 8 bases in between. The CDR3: CASSFLQPTNEKLFF. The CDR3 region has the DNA TGCGCCAGCAGCTTCCTACAGCCAACTAATGAAAAACTGTTTTTT. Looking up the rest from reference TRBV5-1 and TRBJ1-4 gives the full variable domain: KAGVTQTPRYLIKTRGQQVTLSCSPISGHRSVSWYQQTPGQGLQFLFEYFSETQRNKGNFPGRFSGRQFSNSRSEMNVSTLELGDSALYLCASSFLQPTNEKLFFGSGTQLSVL.

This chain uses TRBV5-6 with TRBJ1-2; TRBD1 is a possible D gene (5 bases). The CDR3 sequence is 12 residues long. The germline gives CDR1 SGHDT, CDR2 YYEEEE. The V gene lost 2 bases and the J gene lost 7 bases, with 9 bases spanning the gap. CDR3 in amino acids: CASSFIGGGYTF. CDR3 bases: TGTGCCAGCAGCTTCATCGGGGGTGGCTACACCTTC. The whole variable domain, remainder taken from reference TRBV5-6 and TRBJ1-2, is DAGVTQSPTHLIKTRGQQVTLRCSPKSGHDTVSWYQQALGQGPQFIFQYYEEEERQRGNFPDRFSGHQFPNYSSELNVNALLLGDSALYLCASSFIGGGYTFGSGTRLTVV.

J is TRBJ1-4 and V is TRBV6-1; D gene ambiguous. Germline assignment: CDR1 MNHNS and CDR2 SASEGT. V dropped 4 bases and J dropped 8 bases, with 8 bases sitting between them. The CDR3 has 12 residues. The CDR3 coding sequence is TGTGCCAGCAGTGGTGCGGGCGAAAAACTGTTTTTT. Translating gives CASSGAGEKLFF.

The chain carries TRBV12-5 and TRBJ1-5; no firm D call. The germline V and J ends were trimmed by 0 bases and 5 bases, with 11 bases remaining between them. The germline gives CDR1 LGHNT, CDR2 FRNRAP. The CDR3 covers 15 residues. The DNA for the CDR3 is TGTGCTAGTGGTTTGGTAGTGGGGAAACATCAGCCCCAGCATTTT. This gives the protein CASGLVVGKHQPQHF.

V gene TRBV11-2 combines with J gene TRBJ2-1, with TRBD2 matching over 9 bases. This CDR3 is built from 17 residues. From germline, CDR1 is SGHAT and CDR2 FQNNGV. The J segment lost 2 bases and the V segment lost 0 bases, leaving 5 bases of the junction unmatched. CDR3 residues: CASSLDRGGRAYNEQFF. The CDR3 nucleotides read TGTGCCAGCAGCTTAGATCGAGGCGGGAGGGCCTACAATGAGCAGTTCTTC.

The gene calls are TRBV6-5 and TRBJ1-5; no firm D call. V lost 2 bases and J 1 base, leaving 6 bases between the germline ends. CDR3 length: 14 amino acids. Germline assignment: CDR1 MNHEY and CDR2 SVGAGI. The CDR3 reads CASSYARSNQPQHF. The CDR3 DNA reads TGTGCCAGCAGTTACGCTCGGAGCAATCAGCCCCAGCATTTT.

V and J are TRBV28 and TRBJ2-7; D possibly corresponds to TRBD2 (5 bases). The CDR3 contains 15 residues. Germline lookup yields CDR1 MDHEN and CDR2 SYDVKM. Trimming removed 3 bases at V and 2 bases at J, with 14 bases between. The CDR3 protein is CASSFDTGKPYEQYF. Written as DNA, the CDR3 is TGTGCCAGCAGTTTCGACACGGGGAAGCCCTACGAGCAGTACTTC.

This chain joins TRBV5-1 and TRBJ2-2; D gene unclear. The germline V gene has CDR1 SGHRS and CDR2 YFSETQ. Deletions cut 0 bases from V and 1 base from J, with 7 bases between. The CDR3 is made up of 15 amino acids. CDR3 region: CASSLAAMNTGELFF. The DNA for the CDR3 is TGCGCCAGCAGCTTGGCCGCGATGAACACCGGGGAGCTGTTTTTT. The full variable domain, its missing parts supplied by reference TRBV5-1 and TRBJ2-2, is KAGVTQTPRYLIKTRGQQVTLSCSPISGHRSVSWYQQTPGQGLQFLFEYFSETQRNKGNFPGRFSGRQFSNSRSEMNVSTLELGDSALYLCASSLAAMNTGELFFGEGSRLTVL.

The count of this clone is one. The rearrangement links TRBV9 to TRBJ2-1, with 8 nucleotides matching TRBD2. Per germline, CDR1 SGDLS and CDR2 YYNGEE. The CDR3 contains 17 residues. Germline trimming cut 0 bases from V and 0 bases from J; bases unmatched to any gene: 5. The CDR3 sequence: CASSVGSGGRSYNEQFF. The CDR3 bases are TGTGCCAGCAGCGTAGGGAGCGGGGGTCGCTCCTACAATGAGCAGTTCTTC.

Here the CDR3 DNA reads TGTGCCAGCTCACCAAACAGGGATGGGGCCGGGGAGCTGTTTTTT. It codes for CASSPNRDGAGELFF. V and J are TRBV18 and TRBJ2-2, with a weak D call TRBD1 (6 bases). V dropped 2 bases and J dropped 6 bases, with 13 bases sitting between them. This CDR3 contains 15 residues. CDR1 and CDR2 from the germline V gene are KGHSH and LQKENI.

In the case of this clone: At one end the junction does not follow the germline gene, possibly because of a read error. CDR3: CASSYRSKESQYF. The CDR3 DNA sequence: TGTGCCAGCAGTTACAGGTCTAAAGAGTCCCAGTACTTC. This chain links TRBV6-6 with TRBJ2-5; D call uncertain. CDR1 and CDR2 (germline): MNHNY, SVGAGI (reference sequence). The length of the CDR3 is 13 residues.

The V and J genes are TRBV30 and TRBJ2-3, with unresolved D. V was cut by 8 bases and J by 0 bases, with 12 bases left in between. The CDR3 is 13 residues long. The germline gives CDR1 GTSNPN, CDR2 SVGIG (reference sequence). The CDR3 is CAIFAYSTDTQYF. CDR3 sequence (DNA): TGTGCCATTTTTGCATACAGCACAGATACGCAGTATTTT. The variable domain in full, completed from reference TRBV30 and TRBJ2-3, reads SQTIHQWPATLVQPVGSPLSLECTVEGTSNPNLYWYRQAAGRGLQLLFYSVGIGQISSEVPQNLSASRPQDRQFILSSKKLLLSDSGFYLCAIFAYSTDTQYFGPGTRLTVL.